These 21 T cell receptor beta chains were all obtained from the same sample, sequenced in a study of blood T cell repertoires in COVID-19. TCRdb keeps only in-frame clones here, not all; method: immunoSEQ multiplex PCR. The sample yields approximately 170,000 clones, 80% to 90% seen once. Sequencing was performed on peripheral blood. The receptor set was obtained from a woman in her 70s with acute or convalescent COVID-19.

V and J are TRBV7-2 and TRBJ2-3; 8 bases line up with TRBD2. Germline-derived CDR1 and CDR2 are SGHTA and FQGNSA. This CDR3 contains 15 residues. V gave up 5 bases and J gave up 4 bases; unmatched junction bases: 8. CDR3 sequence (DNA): TGTGCCAGCAGCCGGGGGGGGACATTCCCAGATACGCAGTATTTT. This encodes CASSRGGTFPDTQYF.

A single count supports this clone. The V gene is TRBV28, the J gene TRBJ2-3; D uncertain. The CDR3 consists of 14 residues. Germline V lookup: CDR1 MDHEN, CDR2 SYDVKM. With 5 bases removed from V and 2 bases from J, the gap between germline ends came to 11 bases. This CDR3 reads CASSLTGLTDTQYF. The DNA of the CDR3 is TGTGCCAGCAGTCTGACGGGTCTCACAGATACGCAGTATTTT.

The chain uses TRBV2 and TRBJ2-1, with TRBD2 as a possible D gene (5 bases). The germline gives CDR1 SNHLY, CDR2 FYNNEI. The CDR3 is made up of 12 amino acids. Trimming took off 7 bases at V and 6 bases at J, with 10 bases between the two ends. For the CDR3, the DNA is TGTGCCAGCAAACTAGGAGTCAATGAGCAGTTCTTC. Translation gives CASKLGVNEQFF.

DNA for the CDR3: TGTGCCAGCAGTCAAGGAGGGGCTGGGGCCAACGTCCTGACTTTC. Its protein is CASSQGGAGANVLTF. V is TRBV9 and J is TRBJ2-6, with D tentatively TRBD2 (6 bases). V was shortened by 5 bases and J by 2 bases, with 11 bases between the two germline ends. Germline values: CDR1 SGDLS, CDR2 YYNGEE. The CDR3 consists of 15 residues.

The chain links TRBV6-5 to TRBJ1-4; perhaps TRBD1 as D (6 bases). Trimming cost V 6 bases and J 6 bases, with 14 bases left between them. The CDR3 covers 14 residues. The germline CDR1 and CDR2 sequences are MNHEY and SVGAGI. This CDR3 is CASRPDRSHEKLFF. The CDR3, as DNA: TGTGCCAGCAGACCCGACAGGAGCCATGAAAAACTGTTTTTT.

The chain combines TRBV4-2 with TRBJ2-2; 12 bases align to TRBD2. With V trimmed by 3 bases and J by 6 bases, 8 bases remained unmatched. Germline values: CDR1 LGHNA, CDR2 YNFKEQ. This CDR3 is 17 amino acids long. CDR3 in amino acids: CASSQLAGGPLAGELFF. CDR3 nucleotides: TGTGCCAGCAGCCAGCTAGCGGGAGGGCCTCTTGCCGGGGAGCTGTTTTTT.

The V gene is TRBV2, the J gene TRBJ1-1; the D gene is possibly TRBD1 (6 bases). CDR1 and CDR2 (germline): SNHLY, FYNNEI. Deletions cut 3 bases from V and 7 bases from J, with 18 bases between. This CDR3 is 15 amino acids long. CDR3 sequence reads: CASSDFRAGVSEAFF. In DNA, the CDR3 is TGTGCCAGCAGTGATTTTCGGGCAGGGGTTAGTGAAGCTTTCTTT. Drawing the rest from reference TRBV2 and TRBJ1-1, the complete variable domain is EPEVTQTPSHQVTQMGQEVILRCVPISNHLYFYWYRQILGQKVEFLVSFYNNEISEKSEIFDDQFSVERPDGSNFTLKIRSTKLEDSAMYFCASSDFRAGVSEAFFGQGTRLTVV.

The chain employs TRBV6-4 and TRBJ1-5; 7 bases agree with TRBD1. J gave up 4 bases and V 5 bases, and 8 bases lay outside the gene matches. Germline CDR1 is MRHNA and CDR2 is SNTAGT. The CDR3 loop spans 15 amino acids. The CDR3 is CASSPTGSLNQPQHF. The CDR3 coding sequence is TGTGCCAGCAGTCCGACAGGGTCCCTTAATCAGCCCCAGCATTTT.

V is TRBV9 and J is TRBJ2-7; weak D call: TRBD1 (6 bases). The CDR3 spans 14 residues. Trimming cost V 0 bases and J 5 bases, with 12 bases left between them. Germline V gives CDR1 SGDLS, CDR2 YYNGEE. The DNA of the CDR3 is TGTGCCAGCAGCGTAGAAGCCGGACAGAACGAGCAGTACTTC. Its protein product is CASSVEAGQNEQYF.

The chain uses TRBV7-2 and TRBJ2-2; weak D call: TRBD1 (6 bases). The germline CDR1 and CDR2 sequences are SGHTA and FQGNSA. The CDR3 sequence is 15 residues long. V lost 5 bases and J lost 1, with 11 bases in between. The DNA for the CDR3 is TGTGCCAGCAGCCACAGGGTTTTGAACACCGGGGAGCTGTTTTTT. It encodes CASSHRVLNTGELFF.

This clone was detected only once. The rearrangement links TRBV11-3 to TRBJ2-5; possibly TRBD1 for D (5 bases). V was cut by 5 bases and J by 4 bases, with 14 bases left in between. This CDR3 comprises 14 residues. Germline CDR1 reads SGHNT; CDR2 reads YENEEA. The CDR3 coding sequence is TGTGCCAGCAGCCTATTAGGGGTGGGAGAGACCCAGTACTTC. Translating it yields CASSLLGVGETQYF.

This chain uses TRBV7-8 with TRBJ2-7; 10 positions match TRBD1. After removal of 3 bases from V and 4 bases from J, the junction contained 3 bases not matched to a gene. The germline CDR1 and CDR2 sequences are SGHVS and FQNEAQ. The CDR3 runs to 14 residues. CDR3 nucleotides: TGTGCCAGCAGCTTGGGGGACAGGGGTTACGAGCAGTACTTC. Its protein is CASSLGDRGYEQYF.

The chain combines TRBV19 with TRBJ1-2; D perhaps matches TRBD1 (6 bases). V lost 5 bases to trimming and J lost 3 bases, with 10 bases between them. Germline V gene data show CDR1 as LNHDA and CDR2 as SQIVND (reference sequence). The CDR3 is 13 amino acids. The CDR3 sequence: CASSPTGYYGYTF. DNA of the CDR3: TGTGCCAGTAGTCCGACAGGTTACTATGGCTACACCTTC. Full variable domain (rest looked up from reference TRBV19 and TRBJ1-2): DGGITQSPKYLFRKEGQNVTLSCEQNLNHDAMYWYRQDPGQGLRLIYYSQIVNDFQKGDIAEGYSVSREKKESFPLTVTSAQKNPTAFYLCASSPTGYYGYTFGSGTRLTVV.

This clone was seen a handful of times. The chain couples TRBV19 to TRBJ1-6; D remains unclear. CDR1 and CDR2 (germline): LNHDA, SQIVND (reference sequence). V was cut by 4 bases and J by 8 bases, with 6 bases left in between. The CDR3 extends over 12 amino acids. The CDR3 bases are TGTGCCAGTAGTAGAACGGATTCACCCCTCCACTTT. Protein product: CASSRTDSPLHF.

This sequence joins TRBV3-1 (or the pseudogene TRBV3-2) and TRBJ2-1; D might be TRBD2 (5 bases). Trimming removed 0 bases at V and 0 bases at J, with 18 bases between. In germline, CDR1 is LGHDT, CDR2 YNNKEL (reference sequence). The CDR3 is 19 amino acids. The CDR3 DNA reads TGTGCCAGCAGCCAAGATCAGGCGGTAGCGAAAAGCTCCTACAATGAGCAGTTCTTC. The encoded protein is CASSQDQAVAKSSYNEQFF.

In DNA, the CDR3 is TGTGCCAGCAGCTTACCGACCCGGGACAGGGGTGTTACCGGGGAGCTGTTTTTT. Translation: CASSLPTRDRGVTGELFF. This chain links TRBV7-9 with TRBJ2-2; 10 bases line up with TRBD1. The CDR3 has 18 amino acids. From germline, CDR1 is SEHNR and CDR2 FQNEAQ (reference sequence). J lost 5 bases, V lost 2 bases, and 11 bases had no gene match.

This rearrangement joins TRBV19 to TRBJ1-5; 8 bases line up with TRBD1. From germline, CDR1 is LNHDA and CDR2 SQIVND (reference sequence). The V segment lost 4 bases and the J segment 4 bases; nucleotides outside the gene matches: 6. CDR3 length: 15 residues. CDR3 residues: CASSTSGQGNQPQHF. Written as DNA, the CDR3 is TGTGCCAGTAGTACAAGCGGACAGGGTAATCAGCCCCAGCATTTT.

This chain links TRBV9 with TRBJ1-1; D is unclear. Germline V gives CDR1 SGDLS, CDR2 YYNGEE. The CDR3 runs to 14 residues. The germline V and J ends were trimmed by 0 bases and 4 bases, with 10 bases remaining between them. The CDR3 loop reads CASSVGFVSTEAFF. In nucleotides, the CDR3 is TGTGCCAGCAGCGTAGGGTTCGTGAGCACTGAAGCTTTCTTT.

CDR3 nucleotide sequence: TGTGCCTGGAGCAACTCCTACGAGCAGTACTTC. Translation gives CAWSNSYEQYF. V gene TRBV30 combines with J gene TRBJ2-7; no firm D call. This CDR3 has 11 residues. CDR1 and CDR2 (germline): GTSNPN, SVGIG (reference sequence). V was shortened by 3 bases and J by 0 bases, with 3 bases between the two germline ends.

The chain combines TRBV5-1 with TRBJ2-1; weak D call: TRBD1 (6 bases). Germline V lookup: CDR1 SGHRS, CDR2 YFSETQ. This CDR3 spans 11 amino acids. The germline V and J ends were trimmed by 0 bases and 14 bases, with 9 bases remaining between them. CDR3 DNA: TGCGCCAGCAGCTTGGACAGGGTCGAGTTCTTC. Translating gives CASSLDRVEFF.

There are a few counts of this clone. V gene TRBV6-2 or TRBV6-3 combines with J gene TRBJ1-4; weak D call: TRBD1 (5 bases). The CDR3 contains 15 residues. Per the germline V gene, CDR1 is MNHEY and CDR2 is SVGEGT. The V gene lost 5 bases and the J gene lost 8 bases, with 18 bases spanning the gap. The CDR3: CASSPSGGNREKLFF. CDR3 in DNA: TGTGCCAGCAGTCCCTCGGGGGGTAATCGGGAAAAACTGTTTTTT.